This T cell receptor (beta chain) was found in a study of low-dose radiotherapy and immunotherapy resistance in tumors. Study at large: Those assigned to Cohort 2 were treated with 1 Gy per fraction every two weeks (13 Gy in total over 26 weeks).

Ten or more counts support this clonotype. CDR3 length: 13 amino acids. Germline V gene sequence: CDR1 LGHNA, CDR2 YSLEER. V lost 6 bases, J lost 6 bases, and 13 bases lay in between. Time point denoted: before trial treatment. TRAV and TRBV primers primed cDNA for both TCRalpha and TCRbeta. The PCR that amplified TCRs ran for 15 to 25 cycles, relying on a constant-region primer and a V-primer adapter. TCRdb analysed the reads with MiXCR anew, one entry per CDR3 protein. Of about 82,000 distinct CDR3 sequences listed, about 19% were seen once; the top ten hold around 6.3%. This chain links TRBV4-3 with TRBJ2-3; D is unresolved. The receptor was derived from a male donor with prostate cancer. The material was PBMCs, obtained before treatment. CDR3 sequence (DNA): TGCGCCAGCAGTGCCTTAGGGTCGGATACGCAGTATTTT. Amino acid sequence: CASSALGSDTQYF.